This T cell receptor beta chain comes out of a study of blood T cell repertoires in COVID-19 (dated by TCRdb to 2018 to 2020). About the investigation overall: Collaborator samples came from the United States, Italy and Spain and covered acute and convalescent phases of COVID-19. The prospective study material was composed of cDNA or gDNA derived from T cells, B-cell-depleted T cells, or PBMCs. The dataset comprised deeply sampled blood TCRbeta repertoires from subjects exposed to, actively infected with, or recovered from COVID-19. The repertoires were released in a freely available public database intended as a resource for research on the immune response to SARS-CoV-2. The samples were drawn from two sources: the first 160 participants of the ongoing ImmuneRACE study, and about 1,300 subjects contributed by 6 global collaborators. Nearly every sample came with metadata listing a de-identified subject ID, COVID-19 status, age in years and sex. HLA class I and class II types, where available, came from metadata supplied by the sample provider rather than from assay-based typing.

For this clone: Its cognate antigen has yet to be identified. No clone much larger than this one lies a single base away; base qualities are absent.

What the research found in general, with its limitations: Clinical and demographic metadata were provided uncurated, with the amount varying by source and participant.

One collaborating source in Seattle enrolled patients during active infection and followed them longitudinally through the course of disease. Whole blood was collected in K2EDTA tubes by collaborating institutions according to the institutions' own protocols. Collaborator samples were shipped for TCRbeta analysis as frozen whole blood, isolated PBMCs, or DNA extracted from either sample type. TCRbeta CDR3 regions were amplified from genomic DNA by means of the immunoSEQ Assay, a bias-controlled multiplex PCR. Per the original workflow: The number of nucleated cells in each sample was estimated from the amplification of reference gene primers within the assay. To quantify the absolute abundance of each unique TCRbeta CDR3 rearrangement, sequence reads were collapsed and filtered. For each sample, productive Simpson clonality was calculated as the square root of Simpson's diversity index across productive rearrangements. Sourced from immuneACCESS, this table was stored by TCRdb with only in-frame sequences that have V and J called. A share of the clones is absent; for the studies checked, an unresolved V gene accounts for under half, and the remainder has no known explanation. The D gene and trimming were derived from the DNA, and the V and J assignments and clone size from that table. Within this sample are some 370,000 clones, with more than 75% of them counted one time only. 10% of the sample belongs to the ten largest clones.

The TCR was taken from a woman in her 30s with COVID-19, enrolled during active disease. The sequenced sample was peripheral blood.

The DNA reads TGTGCCTGGAGCCTCACACAGGGCCACGAGCAGTACTTC. The resulting protein is CAWSLTQGHEQYF. The chain was built from TRBV30 and TRBJ2-7, and TRBD1 may be the D gene, going by 6 matching bases. The cysteine opens and the phenylalanine closes a CDR3 of 13 amino acids. Just the 39-base CDR3 DNA is kept, in frame starting at base 1. At the junction V is shortened by 3 bases and J by 5 bases, with 14 bases in between. Based on the germline V gene (reference sequence), the CDR1 and CDR2 sequences are GTSNPN and SVGIG.